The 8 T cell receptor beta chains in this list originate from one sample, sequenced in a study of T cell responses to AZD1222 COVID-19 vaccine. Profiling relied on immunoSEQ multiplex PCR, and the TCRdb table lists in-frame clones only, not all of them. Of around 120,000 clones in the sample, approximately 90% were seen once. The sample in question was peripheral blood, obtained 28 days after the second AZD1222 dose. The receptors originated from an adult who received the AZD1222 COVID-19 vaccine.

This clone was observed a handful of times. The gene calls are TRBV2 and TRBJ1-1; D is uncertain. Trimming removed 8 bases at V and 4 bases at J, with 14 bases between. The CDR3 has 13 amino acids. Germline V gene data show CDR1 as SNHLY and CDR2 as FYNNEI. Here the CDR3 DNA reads TGTGCCAGCTTAGTGGCGTTAAGCACTGAAGCTTTCTTT. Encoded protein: CASLVALSTEAFF.

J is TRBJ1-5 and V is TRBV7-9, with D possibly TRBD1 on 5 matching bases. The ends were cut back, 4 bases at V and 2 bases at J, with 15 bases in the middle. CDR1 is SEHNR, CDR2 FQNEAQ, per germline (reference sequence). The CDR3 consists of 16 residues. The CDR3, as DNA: TGTGCCAGCAGCTCAGACTGGGGGAAGGGCAATCAGCCCCAGCATTTT. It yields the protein CASSSDWGKGNQPQHF. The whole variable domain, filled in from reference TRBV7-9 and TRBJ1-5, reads DTGVSQNPRHKITKRGQNVTFRCDPISEHNRLYWYRQTLGQGPEFLTYFQNEAQLEKSRLLSDRFSAERPKGSFSTLEIQRTEQGDSAMYLCASSSDWGKGNQPQHFGDGTRLSIL.

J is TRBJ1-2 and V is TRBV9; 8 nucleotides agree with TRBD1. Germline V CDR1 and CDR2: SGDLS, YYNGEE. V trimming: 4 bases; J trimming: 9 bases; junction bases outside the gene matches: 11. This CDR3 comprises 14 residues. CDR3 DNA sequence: TGTGCCAGCAGCCCAACCGGGACAGGCGCGAGCTACACCTTC. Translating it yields CASSPTGTGASYTF.

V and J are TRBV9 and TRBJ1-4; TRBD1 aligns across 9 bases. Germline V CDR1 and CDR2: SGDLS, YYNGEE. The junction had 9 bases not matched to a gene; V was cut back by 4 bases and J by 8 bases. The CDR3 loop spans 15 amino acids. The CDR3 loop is CASSPGTGMREKLFF. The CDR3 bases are TGTGCCAGCAGCCCCGGGACAGGGATGAGGGAAAAACTGTTTTTT.

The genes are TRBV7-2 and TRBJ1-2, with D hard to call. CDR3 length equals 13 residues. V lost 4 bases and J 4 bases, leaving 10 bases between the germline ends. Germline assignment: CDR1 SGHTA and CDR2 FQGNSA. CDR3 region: CASSSQGIYGYTF. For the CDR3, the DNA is TGTGCCAGCAGCTCACAAGGAATCTATGGCTACACCTTC.

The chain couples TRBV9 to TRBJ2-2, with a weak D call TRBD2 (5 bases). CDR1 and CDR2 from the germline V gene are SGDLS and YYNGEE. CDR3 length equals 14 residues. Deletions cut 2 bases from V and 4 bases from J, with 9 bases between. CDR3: CASSVIGSTGELFF. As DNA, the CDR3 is TGTGCCAGCAGCGTTATTGGGAGCACCGGGGAGCTGTTTTTT.

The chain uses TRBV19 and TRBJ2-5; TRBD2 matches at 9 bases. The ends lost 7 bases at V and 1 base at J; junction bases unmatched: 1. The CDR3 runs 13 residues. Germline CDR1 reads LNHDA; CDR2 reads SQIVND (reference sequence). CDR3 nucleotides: TGTGCCAGTAATAGCGGGGGCCAAGAGACCCAGTACTTC. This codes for CASNSGGQETQYF.

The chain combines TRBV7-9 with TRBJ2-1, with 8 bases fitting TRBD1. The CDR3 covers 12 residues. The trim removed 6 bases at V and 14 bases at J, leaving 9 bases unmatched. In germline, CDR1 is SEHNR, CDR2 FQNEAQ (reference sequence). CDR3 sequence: CASSRTSGQEFF. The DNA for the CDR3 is TGTGCCAGCAGTAGAACTTCGGGACAGGAGTTCTTC.